Each of the 27 T cell receptor beta chains below was sequenced from the same sample in a study of blood T cell repertoires in COVID-19. Here immunoSEQ multiplex PCR was the method, and the copy in TCRdb shows in-frame clones only, minus some. Of approximately 130,000 clones detected, around four fifths appear once; the ten largest clones hold under 20%. The sequenced sample was PBMCs or T cells enriched from blood (not recorded which). Source of these receptors: a man younger than 40 who had recovered from COVID-19.

This chain connects TRBV6-5 to TRBJ1-2; 9 nucleotides align to TRBD1. Looked up from germline, CDR1 is MNHEY and CDR2 is SVGAGI. This CDR3 spans 15 amino acids. Germline trimming cut 4 bases from V and 4 bases from J; bases unmatched to any gene: 7. CDR3 residues: CASSSPGQGGYGYTF. The CDR3 region has the DNA TGTGCCAGCAGTTCTCCGGGACAGGGTGGCTATGGCTACACCTTC.

In DNA form, the CDR3 reads TGTGCCAGCAGCCTGAACCCAGGGGATGAAAAACTGTTTTTT. Residues: CASSLNPGDEKLFF. The rearrangement joins TRBV5-5 to TRBJ1-4, with D maybe TRBD1 (6 bases). The V end was cut by 4 bases, the J end by 6 bases, with 13 bases between. This CDR3 comprises 14 residues. Germline CDR1 reads SGHKS; CDR2 reads YYEKEE (reference sequence).

The count of this clone is one. The V call is TRBV6-4, the J call TRBJ2-3, with 11 bases lining up with TRBD2. The CDR3 is 14 residues long. Germline values: CDR1 MRHNA, CDR2 SNTAGT. Trimming took 6 bases from V and 5 from J; bases not matched to a gene: 4. The CDR3 region is CASRRLAGKDTQYF. Here the CDR3 DNA reads TGTGCCAGCAGGAGACTAGCGGGGAAAGATACGCAGTATTTT.

The chain links TRBV19 to TRBJ1-1, with D possibly matching TRBD1 (5 bases). V was trimmed by 6 bases and J by 4 bases, leaving 12 bases between them. The CDR3 contains 13 residues. Germline CDR1 reads LNHDA; CDR2 reads SQIVND (reference sequence). CDR3 amino acids: CASSPQGATEAFF. The CDR3 DNA follows: TGTGCCAGTAGCCCCCAGGGCGCCACTGAAGCTTTCTTT.

The chain combines TRBV7-8 with TRBJ1-1, with D maybe TRBD1 (6 bases). The germline gives CDR1 SGHVS, CDR2 FQNEAQ. Trimming removed 5 bases at V and 1 base at J, with 11 bases between. CDR3 length: 14 residues. As DNA, the CDR3 is TGTGCCAGCAGCATACGGGGACAGAACACTGAAGCTTTCTTT. This gives the protein CASSIRGQNTEAFF.

The V and J genes are TRBV5-1 and TRBJ1-1; perhaps TRBD1 as D (5 bases). The CDR3 runs 14 residues. Trimming took off 3 bases at V and 5 bases at J, with 14 bases between the two ends. Germline V CDR1 and CDR2: SGHRS, YFSETQ. CDR3 bases: TGCGCCAGCAGCTCCTCAGGGCCGCCGACTGAAGCTTTCTTT. Its protein product is CASSSSGPPTEAFF. Filled out from reference TRBV5-1 and TRBJ1-1, the complete variable domain reads KAGVTQTPRYLIKTRGQQVTLSCSPISGHRSVSWYQQTPGQGLQFLFEYFSETQRNKGNFPGRFSGRQFSNSRSEMNVSTLELGDSALYLCASSSSGPPTEAFFGQGTRLTVV.

The chain has TRBV12-3 or TRBV12-4 and TRBJ1-6, with TRBD1 matching over 7 bases. The V segment lost 8 bases and the J segment 7 bases; nucleotides outside the gene matches: 5. This CDR3 spans 13 amino acids. The DNA of the CDR3 is TGTGCCAGCTCAGGGACAGAGAATTCACCCCTCCACTTT. Its translation is CASSGTENSPLHF.

This clone was picked up a small number of times. The rearrangement links TRBV9 to TRBJ2-4, with 9 bases fitting TRBD1. The CDR3 is made up of 16 amino acids. Germline CDR1 reads SGDLS; CDR2 reads YYNGEE. V shed 3 bases and J 0 bases; nucleotides not matched to a gene: 4. CDR3: CASSATGGLAKNIQYF. The CDR3 DNA sequence: TGTGCCAGCAGCGCGACAGGGGGTTTAGCCAAAAACATTCAGTACTTC.

The chain employs TRBV3-1 (or the pseudogene TRBV3-2) and TRBJ2-2, with 13 bases aligning to TRBD2. Per the germline V gene, CDR1 is LGHDT and CDR2 is YNNKEL (reference sequence). With V trimmed by 4 bases and J by 2 bases, 1 base remained unmatched. CDR3 length: 16 amino acids. The DNA of the CDR3 is TGTGCCAGCAGCCGGGGACTAGCGGGAAACACCGGGGAGCTGTTTTTT. It encodes CASSRGLAGNTGELFF.

The sample holds many counts of this clone. The chain uses TRBV5-5 and TRBJ1-1; 7 bases match TRBD1. Trimming cost V 2 bases and J 10 bases; bases outside gene matches: 14. Germline V lookup: CDR1 SGHKS, CDR2 YYEKEE (reference sequence). The CDR3 extends over 15 amino acids. CDR3 loop: CASSLGGGTFDVAFF. The CDR3 nucleotides read TGTGCCAGCAGCTTAGGGGGCGGGACGTTTGATGTAGCTTTCTTT.

The chain combines TRBV28 with TRBJ2-3; D call uncertain. This CDR3 is built from 11 residues. V was clipped by 2 bases and J by 6 bases, with 3 bases between them. Germline CDR1 is MDHEN and CDR2 is SYDVKM. The CDR3: CASSLPDTQYF. DNA for the CDR3: TGTGCCAGCAGTTTACCGGATACGCAGTATTTT.

The CDR3 here is CSGKKREGADTEAFF. The CDR3 nucleotides read TGCAGCGGCAAAAAAAGAGAGGGGGCGGACACTGAAGCTTTCTTT. V is TRBV29-1 and J is TRBJ1-1; 7 nucleotides match TRBD1. Germline CDR1 reads SQVTM; CDR2 reads ANQGSEA. The trim removed 7 bases at V and 3 bases at J, leaving 14 bases unmatched. CDR3 length: 15 residues.

The CDR3 sequence: CASSNDRDQNTGELFF. Written as DNA, the CDR3 is TGTGCCAGTAGTAACGACAGGGACCAGAACACCGGGGAGCTGTTTTTT. The gene calls are TRBV19 and TRBJ2-2; 7 bases agree with TRBD1. CDR3 length: 16 amino acids. The J segment lost 1 base and the V segment lost 4 bases, leaving 6 bases of the junction unmatched. The germline gives CDR1 LNHDA, CDR2 SQIVND (reference sequence).

V gene TRBV11-2 combines with J gene TRBJ1-1; TRBD1 agrees at 10 bases. Germline V CDR1 and CDR2: SGHAT, FQNNGV. The CDR3 is 16 residues long. Germline trimming cut 5 bases from V and 4 bases from J; bases unmatched to any gene: 10. The CDR3 region has the DNA TGTGCCAGCAGCCCGTGGGACAGGGGCTCGCCCACTGAAGCTTTCTTT. Protein sequence: CASSPWDRGSPTEAFF.

The chain combines TRBV7-2 with TRBJ2-3; 11 nucleotides match TRBD2. This CDR3 contains 19 residues. Per the germline V gene, CDR1 is SGHTA and CDR2 is FQGNSA. The V and J ends lost 2 bases and 0 bases, in that order; junction bases with no gene match: 10. The chain's CDR3 is CASSLRGLADVVSTDTQYF. The DNA of the CDR3 is TGTGCCAGCAGCTTAAGGGGACTAGCGGATGTAGTAAGCACAGATACGCAGTATTTT.

This clone was seen only once. Other DNA sequences in the sample encode the same CDR3. The chain employs TRBV6-1 and TRBJ2-7; 12 bases are shared with TRBD2. Per the germline V gene, CDR1 is MNHNS and CDR2 is SASEGT. With 1 base clipped from V and 2 bases from J, the junction kept 0 bases outside the gene matches. The CDR3 extends over 15 amino acids. CDR3 residues: CASSEGLAGAYEQYF. DNA of the CDR3: TGTGCCAGCAGTGAAGGACTAGCGGGAGCCTACGAGCAGTACTTC.

The chain recombines TRBV3-1 (or the pseudogene TRBV3-2) with TRBJ2-5, with 8 bases lining up with TRBD1. The CDR3 length is 15 residues. The germline V gene encodes CDR1 LGHDT and CDR2 YNNKEL (reference sequence). V shed 2 bases, J shed 1 base, and the junction held 3 bases outside the gene matches. CDR3 DNA: TGTGCCAGCAGCCAAAATACAGGGGGCCAAGAGACCCAGTACTTC. Translating gives CASSQNTGGQETQYF.

J is TRBJ2-2 and V is TRBV30, with D unresolved. CDR3 length: 14 amino acids. V lost 0 bases and J lost 2, with 7 bases in between. Germline lookup yields CDR1 GTSNPN and CDR2 SVGIG (reference sequence). CDR3 DNA: TGTGCCTGGAGTGTACATTTAAACACCGGGGAGCTGTTTTTT. Its translation is CAWSVHLNTGELFF.

The chain couples TRBV28 to TRBJ1-5, with a possible D match to TRBD1 (5 bases). Trimming stripped 5 bases from V and 1 base from J, with 6 bases between. Germline V gene lookup returns CDR1 MDHEN and CDR2 SYDVKM. This CDR3 has 13 residues. The CDR3 protein is CASSRQSNQPQHF. In DNA, the CDR3 is TGTGCCAGCAGTCGACAGAGCAATCAGCCCCAGCATTTT.

The chain uses TRBV25-1 and TRBJ2-5; 10 bases are shared with TRBD1. From germline, CDR1 is MGHDK and CDR2 SYGVNS. CDR3 size: 15 residues. J lost 9 bases, V lost 6 bases, and 13 bases had no gene match. The CDR3 spells CASRTDRGAIGAQYF. CDR3 DNA sequence: TGTGCCAGCAGGACGGACAGGGGGGCAATCGGGGCCCAGTACTTC.

The V gene is TRBV19, the J gene TRBJ2-1, with 7 bases identical to TRBD2. Germline trimming cut 5 bases from V and 0 bases from J; bases unmatched to any gene: 7. CDR3 length: 16 amino acids. CDR1 and CDR2 (germline): LNHDA, SQIVND (reference sequence). The CDR3 region has the DNA TGTGCCAGTAGTGATGGGCGGGGGAGCTCCTACAATGAGCAGTTCTTC. Residues: CASSDGRGSSYNEQFF.

For the CDR3, the DNA is TGTGCCAGCAGCCAAGACCGGAACACTGAAGCTTTCTTT. As protein: CASSQDRNTEAFF. This chain connects TRBV3-1 (or the pseudogene TRBV3-2) to TRBJ1-1; D unclear. V was trimmed by 0 bases and J by 1 base, leaving 3 bases between them. The CDR3 totals 13 residues. Germline lookup yields CDR1 LGHDT and CDR2 YNNKEL (reference sequence).

This chain links TRBV12-3 or TRBV12-4 with TRBJ1-4; tentative D call: TRBD1 (6 bases). V was pared by 11 bases and J by 6 bases, with 13 bases between. The CDR3 has 12 amino acids. CDR3 nucleotide sequence: TGTGCCTGCGGGGGGCTAGATGAAAAACTGTTTTTT. This gives the protein CACGGLDEKLFF.

The table lists this clone with a few counts. The chain joins TRBV5-6 to TRBJ1-3; TRBD1 agrees at 7 bases. The CDR3 is 16 amino acids. Trimming took 3 bases from V and 1 from J; bases not matched to a gene: 7. CDR1 and CDR2 (germline): SGHDT, YYEEEE. CDR3 loop: CASSSLTGASGNTIYF. In nucleotides, the CDR3 is TGTGCCAGCAGCTCGCTAACAGGGGCGTCTGGAAACACCATATATTTT.

This chain connects TRBV5-1 to TRBJ2-2; TRBD1 agrees at 8 bases. The junction had 12 bases not matched to a gene; V was cut back by 4 bases and J by 4 bases. Germline-derived CDR1 and CDR2 are SGHRS and YFSETQ. This CDR3 is 17 amino acids long. This chain's CDR3 is CASSPFAGTGVTGELFF. CDR3 DNA: TGCGCCAGCAGCCCTTTCGCCGGGACAGGAGTCACCGGGGAGCTGTTTTTT.

The gene calls are TRBV5-6 and TRBJ2-1, with D unclear. In germline, CDR1 is SGHDT, CDR2 YYEEEE. The CDR3 sequence is 12 residues long. V shed 6 bases and J shed 6 bases, with 10 bases lying between them. The CDR3 DNA reads TGTGCCAGCACCCTGTCCAGCAATGAGCAGTTCTTC. Amino acid sequence: CASTLSSNEQFF.

The rearrangement links TRBV27 to TRBJ2-7, with D possibly being TRBD1 (7 bases). The CDR3 length is 14 residues. V was trimmed by 6 bases and J by 3 bases, leaving 15 bases between them. Germline V gene data show CDR1 as MNHEY and CDR2 as SMNVEV (reference sequence). CDR3 nucleotides: TGTGCCAGCAGCCGGGGGACAGATTACTACGAGCAGTACTTC. It yields the protein CASSRGTDYYEQYF.